This entry describes one TCR beta chain. Which antigen it targets is not known. No much larger clone exists at a distance of one base, and base qualities are not known. Via the germline V gene, CDR1 is SGHTA and CDR2 FQGNSA. The CDR3, cysteine through phenylalanine, is 15 amino acids long. The read is trimmed to its CDR3 DNA, 45 bases read in frame from base 1. The V end loses 2 bases and the J end loses 1 base, and a stretch of 9 bases separates them. The library was made by PCR. Sequencing used an Illumina HiSeq 4000. High-throughput sequencing was used to profile the TCR beta-chain CDR3 region of each patient. Regarding the original processing steps: Drawing on CDR3 differences between clinicopathological groups, the researchers built a classifier meant to tell apart patients with distant-metastatic papillary thyroid cancer. Repertoire diversity was assessed with the Shannon index, and tumor-blood repertoire similarity with the Morisita-Horn index. TCRdb reran the public reads through fastp at Q25 and MiXCR, keeping productive beta chains. V and J calls and clone size were set by TCRdb, not the authors. The table for this sample lists 15,000 to 20,000 clones; approximately 12% of them were counted only once. The ten largest clones add up to about a sixth of the sample.

The data derive from a study of metastatic and nonmetastatic thyroid tumors (dated by TCRdb to 2020 to 2022). Looking at the study overall: For patients with malignant and with benign thyroid disease, the researchers compared repertoires between peripheral blood samples and tumor or nodule tissue samples.

What the work shows at the level of the full study, not this receptor alone: In both blood and tumor samples, malignant tumors were reported to have significantly higher TCR beta diversity than benign nodules.

Before undergoing thyroid surgery, none of the patients had been given any kind of treatment. Patient clinical samples collected from 2012 to 2018 were retrospectively analysed using T-cell receptor beta sequencing. Sequenced material: tumor tissue. This TCR was recovered from a female donor with papillary thyroid cancer or a benign thyroid nodule (not recorded which). Some clones in this sample may be carry-over from other donors' samples. The chain is made from TRBV7-2 and TRBJ1-3; the D gene assignment is ambiguous. CDR3 sequence: CASSLSGKSGNTIYF. The DNA reads as follows: TGTGCCAGCAGCTTAAGCGGGAAGTCTGGAAACACCATATATTTT. With all but the CDR3 taken from the reference TRBV7-2 and TRBJ1-3 genes, the full variable domain is: GAGVSQSPSNKVTEKGKDVELRCDPISGHTALYWYRQSLGQGLEFLIYFQGNSAPDKSGLPSDRFSAERTGGSVSTLTIQRTQQEDSAVYLCASSLSGKSGNTIYFGEGSWLTVV.